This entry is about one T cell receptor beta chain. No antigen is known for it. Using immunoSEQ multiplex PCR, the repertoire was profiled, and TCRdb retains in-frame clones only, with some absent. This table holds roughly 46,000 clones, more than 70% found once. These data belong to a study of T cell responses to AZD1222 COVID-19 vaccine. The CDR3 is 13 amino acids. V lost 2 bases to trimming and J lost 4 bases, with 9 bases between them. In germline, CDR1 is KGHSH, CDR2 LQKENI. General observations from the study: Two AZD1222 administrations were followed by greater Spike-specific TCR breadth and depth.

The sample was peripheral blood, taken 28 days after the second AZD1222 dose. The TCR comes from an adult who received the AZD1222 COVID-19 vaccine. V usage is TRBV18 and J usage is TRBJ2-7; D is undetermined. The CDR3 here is CASSPSYDYEQYF. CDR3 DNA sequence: TGTGCCAGCTCACCAAGTTACGATTACGAGCAGTACTTC.